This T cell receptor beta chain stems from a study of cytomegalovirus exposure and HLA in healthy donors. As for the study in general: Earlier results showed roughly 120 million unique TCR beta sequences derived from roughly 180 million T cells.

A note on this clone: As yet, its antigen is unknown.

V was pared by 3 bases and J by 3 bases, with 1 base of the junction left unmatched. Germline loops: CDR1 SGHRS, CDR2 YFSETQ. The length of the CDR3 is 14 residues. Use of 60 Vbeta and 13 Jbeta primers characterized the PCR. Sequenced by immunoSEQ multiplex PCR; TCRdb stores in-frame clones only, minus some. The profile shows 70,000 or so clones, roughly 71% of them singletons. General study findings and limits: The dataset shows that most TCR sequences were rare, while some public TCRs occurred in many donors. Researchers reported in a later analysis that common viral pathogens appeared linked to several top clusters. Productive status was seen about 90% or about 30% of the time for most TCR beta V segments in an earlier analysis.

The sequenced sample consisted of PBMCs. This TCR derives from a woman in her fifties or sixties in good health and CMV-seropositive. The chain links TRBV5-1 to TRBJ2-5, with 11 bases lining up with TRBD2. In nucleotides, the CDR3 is TGCGCCAGCAGCTCGGGACTAGCGGAAGAGACCCAGTACTTC. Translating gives CASSSGLAEETQYF.